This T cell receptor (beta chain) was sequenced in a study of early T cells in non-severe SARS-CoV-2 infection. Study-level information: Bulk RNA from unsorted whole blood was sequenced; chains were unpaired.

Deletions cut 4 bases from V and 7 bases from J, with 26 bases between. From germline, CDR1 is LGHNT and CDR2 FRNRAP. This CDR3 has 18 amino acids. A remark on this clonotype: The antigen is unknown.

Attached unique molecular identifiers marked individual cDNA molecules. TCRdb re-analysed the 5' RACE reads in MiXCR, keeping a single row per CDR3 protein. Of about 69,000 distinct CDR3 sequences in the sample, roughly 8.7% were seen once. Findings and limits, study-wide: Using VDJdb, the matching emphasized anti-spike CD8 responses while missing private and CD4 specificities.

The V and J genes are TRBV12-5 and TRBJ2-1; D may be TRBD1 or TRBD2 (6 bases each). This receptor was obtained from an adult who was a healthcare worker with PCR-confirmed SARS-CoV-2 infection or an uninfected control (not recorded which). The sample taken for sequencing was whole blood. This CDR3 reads CASGSRDPEQRGANEQFF. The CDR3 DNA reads TGTGCTAGTGGTTCCCGGGATCCAGAACAGAGGGGGGCGAATGAGCAGTTCTTC.